The 28 T cell receptor beta chains in this list originate from one sample, sequenced in a study of shared clonotypes between healthy human individuals. Clones were sequenced by immunoSEQ multiplex PCR, and TCRdb holds only the in-frame ones, with some missing. Of approximately 1,500,000 clones in the sample, around 95% are singletons; the top ten hold over 1%. Sequences were obtained from naive CD4+ T cells sorted from blood. The subset: CD45RA+ positively selected. The receptors were gathered from a man younger than 45 in good health.

The chain combines TRBV5-1 with TRBJ2-3, with a tentative D call TRBD2 (6 bases). Germline V lookup: CDR1 SGHRS, CDR2 YFSETQ. The length of the CDR3 is 16 residues. V was trimmed by 0 bases and J by 0 bases, leaving 11 bases between them. The CDR3 sequence is CASSLAGRPSTDTQYF. DNA of the CDR3: TGCGCCAGCAGCTTGGCTGGGAGGCCTAGCACAGATACGCAGTATTTT. Together with reference TRBV5-1 and TRBJ2-3, the CDR3 gives the full variable domain: KAGVTQTPRYLIKTRGQQVTLSCSPISGHRSVSWYQQTPGQGLQFLFEYFSETQRNKGNFPGRFSGRQFSNSRSEMNVSTLELGDSALYLCASSLAGRPSTDTQYFGPGTRLTVL.

The chain combines TRBV6-5 with TRBJ1-1; 7 nucleotides line up with TRBD1. The CDR3 is 15 amino acids. Germline CDR1 MNHEY, CDR2 SVGAGI. Trimming removed 5 bases from V and 4 bases from J; junction bases left unmatched: 10. The DNA of the CDR3 is TGTGCCAGCAGTCCGAACAGGGGTTGGGGCACTGAAGCTTTCTTT. Protein product: CASSPNRGWGTEAFF.

CDR3 nucleotide sequence: TGTGCCAGCTCACCATATACCGGGTTTGGTGAAAAACTGTTTTTT. This encodes CASSPYTGFGEKLFF. The chain has TRBV18 and TRBJ1-4; D gene unclear. Germline loops: CDR1 KGHSH, CDR2 LQKENI. CDR3 size: 15 residues. V lost 2 bases, J lost 7 bases, and 14 bases lay in between.

The gene calls are TRBV4-1 and TRBJ2-2; tentatively, D is TRBD2 (6 bases). Germline CDR1 and CDR2: MGHRA and YSYEKL. The length of the CDR3 is 17 residues. V was shortened by 6 bases and J by 0 bases, with 17 bases between the two germline ends. The CDR3 region is CASRGEGSGANTGELFF. The CDR3 DNA is TGCGCCAGCAGGGGAGAAGGTAGCGGAGCGAACACCGGGGAGCTGTTTTTT.

The chain couples TRBV15 to TRBJ1-5; a weak D match, TRBD1 (6 bases). CDR1 is LNHNV and CDR2 is YYDKDF in the germline V gene (reference sequence). Deletions cut 1 base from V and 3 bases from J, with 10 bases between. This CDR3 spans 15 amino acids. The CDR3 nucleotides read TGTGCCACCAGCAGAGGGACAGCTAACAATCAGCCCCAGCATTTT. Translated, it gives CATSRGTANNQPQHF.

The chain employs TRBV5-6 and TRBJ1-2, with 8 positions matching TRBD1. The length of the CDR3 is 14 residues. Looked up from germline, CDR1 is SGHDT and CDR2 is YYEEEE. The V segment lost 0 bases and the J segment 11 bases; nucleotides outside the gene matches: 9. CDR3 residues: CASSLGSGGAGYTF. CDR3 bases: TGTGCCAGCAGCTTGGGGTCAGGGGGCGCCGGATACACCTTC.

CDR3 DNA sequence: TGTGCCAGCAGTGTCACTAGCGGGATAGGATACGAGCAGTACTTC. Its translation is CASSVTSGIGYEQYF. The gene calls are TRBV6-1 and TRBJ2-7, with 10 bases matching TRBD2. Germline assignment: CDR1 MNHNS and CDR2 SASEGT. J was trimmed by 4 bases and V by 4 bases; bases with no gene match: 7. CDR3 length: 15 residues.

The V call is TRBV5-1, the J call TRBJ1-4; D possibly corresponds to TRBD1 (5 bases). Germline values: CDR1 SGHRS, CDR2 YFSETQ. This CDR3 has 15 amino acids. V lost 1 base to trimming and J lost 7 bases, with 14 bases between them. The DNA of the CDR3 is TGCGCCAGCAGCTTGTCAAGGGGAAACGGTGAAAAACTGTTTTTT. It specifies CASSLSRGNGEKLFF.

The V call is TRBV7-9, the J call TRBJ1-3; D possibly corresponds to TRBD1 (6 bases). This CDR3 spans 16 amino acids. Trimming pared 4 bases from V and 2 bases from J, leaving 15 bases between. Germline assignment: CDR1 SEHNR and CDR2 FQNEAQ (reference sequence). CDR3: CASSSFGQRTGNTIYF. The CDR3 coding sequence is TGTGCCAGCAGCTCTTTTGGACAGCGTACTGGAAACACCATATATTTT. The full variable domain, in which reference TRBV7-9 and TRBJ1-3 provide the parts outside the CDR3, is DTGVSQNPRHKITKRGQNVTFRCDPISEHNRLYWYRQTLGQGPEFLTYFQNEAQLEKSRLLSDRFSAERPKGSFSTLEIQRTEQGDSAMYLCASSSFGQRTGNTIYFGEGSWLTVV.

This chain links TRBV18 with TRBJ2-7; a weak D match, TRBD2 (5 bases). With 2 bases removed from V and 6 bases from J, the gap between germline ends came to 20 bases. Germline loops: CDR1 KGHSH, CDR2 LQKENI. This CDR3 is 16 amino acids long. The CDR3: CASSPGSLMFRGEQYF. In nucleotides, the CDR3 is TGTGCCAGCTCACCAGGCTCTCTAATGTTTCGGGGCGAGCAGTACTTC.

The chain links TRBV5-5 to TRBJ1-5, with 7 bases identical to TRBD1. The trim removed 3 bases at V and 4 bases at J, leaving 4 bases unmatched. Germline V gives CDR1 SGHKS, CDR2 YYEKEE (reference sequence). This CDR3 has 14 amino acids. The chain's CDR3 is CASSSGQTNQPQHF. The CDR3, as DNA: TGTGCCAGCAGCTCGGGACAGACAAATCAGCCCCAGCATTTT.

The V call is TRBV5-4, the J call TRBJ2-1; D gene uncertain. Germline V lookup: CDR1 SGHNT, CDR2 YYREEE (reference sequence). Trimming stripped 4 bases from V and 2 bases from J, with 16 bases between. The CDR3 sequence is 16 residues long. CDR3 in DNA: TGTGCCAGCAGCCCGAGCCCCCGAAAAACCTACAATGAGCAGTTCTTC. Its translation: CASSPSPRKTYNEQFF.

V usage is TRBV6-1 and J usage is TRBJ1-1; D is ambiguous. Germline V gene data show CDR1 as MNHNS and CDR2 as SASEGT. Trimming shortened V by 5 bases and J by 4 bases, and 5 bases separated the two germline ends. This CDR3 region has 11 residues. CDR3 nucleotides: TGTGCCAGCAGTCGCAGCACTGAAGCTTTCTTT. It codes for CASSRSTEAFF.

The rearrangement joins TRBV5-1 to TRBJ2-3; 7 positions match TRBD1. The V and J ends lost 7 bases and 0 bases, in that order; junction bases with no gene match: 8. Per the germline V gene, CDR1 is SGHRS and CDR2 is YFSETQ. This CDR3 is 15 amino acids long. CDR3 region: CASRGQPSSTDTQYF. DNA of the CDR3: TGCGCCAGCCGGGGACAGCCGTCGAGCACAGATACGCAGTATTTT.

In this sample, this clone turned up a few times. Within the sample, other DNA sequences also encode this same CDR3. The chain uses TRBV9 and TRBJ1-3, with unresolved D. Trimming cost V 1 base and J 0 bases, with 5 bases left between them. The CDR3 is 14 amino acids. In germline, CDR1 is SGDLS, CDR2 YYNGEE. CDR3 nucleotides: TGTGCCAGCAGCGTACAGAGCTCTGGAAACACCATATATTTT. It encodes CASSVQSSGNTIYF.

The J gene is TRBJ2-5, the V gene TRBV11-2, with 7 bases fitting TRBD1. Germline CDR1 reads SGHAT; CDR2 reads FQNNGV. V lost 2 bases, J lost 2 bases, and 5 bases stayed unmatched. This CDR3 has 15 amino acids. As DNA, the CDR3 is TGTGCCAGCAGCTTATTACAGGGGTTTCAAGAGACCCAGTACTTC. Its protein is CASSLLQGFQETQYF.

V is TRBV5-1 and J is TRBJ2-1; D gene uncertain. CDR1 SGHRS and CDR2 YFSETQ come from the germline V gene. V was trimmed by 0 bases and J by 4 bases, leaving 8 bases between them. CDR3 size: 14 residues. CDR3 in DNA: TGCGCCAGCAGCTTGGTAGCTCCATACAATGAGCAGTTCTTC. Translating gives CASSLVAPYNEQFF.

This clone was seen just once. The V gene is TRBV7-9, the J gene TRBJ2-7; 13 bases are shared with TRBD2. The ends lost 5 bases at V and 6 bases at J; junction bases unmatched: 10. CDR1 and CDR2 from the germline V gene are SEHNR and FQNEAQ (reference sequence). The CDR3 loop spans 16 amino acids. The CDR3 loop reads CASSPLGLAGVGEQYF. As DNA, the CDR3 is TGTGCCAGCAGCCCATTAGGACTAGCGGGAGTGGGCGAGCAGTACTTC.

This chain joins TRBV5-1 and TRBJ2-5, with 8 bases aligning to TRBD1. Germline V CDR1 and CDR2: SGHRS, YFSETQ. Unmatched junction bases numbered 13, after V lost 7 bases and J lost 5 bases. The CDR3 covers 15 residues. Here the CDR3 reads CASRSLSGGGETQYF. The CDR3 DNA is TGCGCCAGCCGTTCGCTGTCAGGGGGCGGCGAGACCCAGTACTTC. The entire variable domain, with the rest obtained from reference TRBV5-1 and TRBJ2-5, is as follows: KAGVTQTPRYLIKTRGQQVTLSCSPISGHRSVSWYQQTPGQGLQFLFEYFSETQRNKGNFPGRFSGRQFSNSRSEMNVSTLELGDSALYLCASRSLSGGGETQYFGPGTRLLVL.

The chain employs TRBV2 and TRBJ1-5, with 9 nucleotides matching TRBD1. The CDR3 totals 14 residues. V dropped 6 bases and J dropped 7; count of bases not matched to a gene: 7. Per germline, CDR1 SNHLY and CDR2 FYNNEI. CDR3 in amino acids: CASRYGTGSQPQHF. In DNA form, the CDR3 reads TGTGCCAGCAGGTACGGGACAGGGTCCCAGCCCCAGCATTTT. Supplemented by reference TRBV2 and TRBJ1-5, the full variable domain reads EPEVTQTPSHQVTQMGQEVILRCVPISNHLYFYWYRQILGQKVEFLVSFYNNEISEKSEIFDDQFSVERPDGSNFTLKIRSTKLEDSAMYFCASRYGTGSQPQHFGDGTRLSIL.

The genes are TRBV4-3 and TRBJ2-1, with 9 bases fitting TRBD1. The junction had 17 bases not matched to a gene; V was cut back by 4 bases and J by 7 bases. The CDR3 has 18 residues. The germline V gene encodes CDR1 LGHNA and CDR2 YSLEER. The DNA of the CDR3 is TGCGCCAGCAGCCGAGGACCGAGGGGACAGGGCTGGGGGAATGAGCAGTTCTTC. It is translated as CASSRGPRGQGWGNEQFF.

The chain recombines TRBV30 with TRBJ1-5, with D hard to call. V was pared by 3 bases and J by 5 bases, with 17 bases between. Germline V gene lookup returns CDR1 GTSNPN and CDR2 SVGIG (reference sequence). This CDR3 spans 15 amino acids. The CDR3 reads CAWRPTTTPYQPQHF. CDR3 nucleotide sequence: TGTGCCTGGAGACCGACCACAACTCCCTATCAGCCCCAGCATTTT. The variable domain in full, completed from reference TRBV30 and TRBJ1-5, reads SQTIHQWPATLVQPVGSPLSLECTVEGTSNPNLYWYRQAAGRGLQLLFYSVGIGQISSEVPQNLSASRPQDRQFILSSKKLLLSDSGFYLCAWRPTTTPYQPQHFGDGTRLSIL.

The genes are TRBV11-2 and TRBJ2-7; tentatively, D is TRBD1 or TRBD2 (5 bases each). V lost 2 bases, J lost 2 bases, and 10 bases lay in between. This CDR3 has 14 residues. From germline, CDR1 is SGHAT and CDR2 FQNNGV. The CDR3 sequence: CASSLRGLAYEQYF. The CDR3 DNA sequence: TGTGCCAGCAGCTTACGGGGCCTTGCCTACGAGCAGTACTTC.

J is TRBJ2-1 and V is TRBV7-3, with 9 bases fitting TRBD2. The CDR3 runs 16 residues. The germline V gene has CDR1 SGHTA and CDR2 FQGTGA. With 2 bases clipped from V and 4 bases from J, the junction kept 6 bases outside the gene matches. This CDR3 reads CASSLVAGGRYNEQFF. For the CDR3, the DNA is TGTGCCAGCAGCTTAGTGGCGGGAGGGAGGTACAATGAGCAGTTCTTC.

The chain employs TRBV18 and TRBJ2-7; the D is unclear. The germline CDR1 and CDR2 sequences are KGHSH and LQKENI. V gave up 3 bases and J gave up 2 bases, with 17 bases separating them. The CDR3 contains 16 residues. The CDR3 bases are TGTGCCAGCTCACCCTCCGTGGGGAAATGGCCCTACGAGCAGTACTTC. It yields the protein CASSPSVGKWPYEQYF.

This chain uses TRBV14 with TRBJ2-5; no reliable D call. V lost 1 base and J lost 4, with 10 bases in between. The CDR3 spans 14 residues. From germline, CDR1 is SGHDN and CDR2 FVKESK. As DNA, the CDR3 is TGTGCCAGCAGCCAAGGTTGGAAGGGAGAGACCCAGTACTTC. It yields the protein CASSQGWKGETQYF. Variable domain in full (rest from reference TRBV14 and TRBJ2-5): EAGVTQFPSHSVIEKGQTVTLRCDPISGHDNLYWYRRVMGKEIKFLLHFVKESKQDESGMPNNRFLAERTGGTYSTLKVQPAELEDSGVYFCASSQGWKGETQYFGPGTRLLVL.

V is TRBV27 and J is TRBJ1-1; D remains ambiguous. Trimming pared 2 bases from V and 3 bases from J, leaving 16 bases between. This CDR3 is built from 16 residues. The germline gives CDR1 MNHEY, CDR2 SMNVEV (reference sequence). The DNA for the CDR3 is TGTGCCAGCAGTTTAGTGGTTGGTGTTTCGGACACTGAAGCTTTCTTT. Its translation is CASSLVVGVSDTEAFF.

The CDR3 DNA sequence: TGTGCCAGCAGTTCAAGGGGAGGCAGGGGGTTAACACGGTCTTATAGCAATCAGCCCCAGCATTTT. This translates into CASSSRGGRGLTRSYSNQPQHF. This chain links TRBV27 with TRBJ1-5; 7 bases line up with TRBD1. The V gene end was trimmed by 4 bases and the J gene end by 0 bases; junction bases not matched to a gene: 24. Germline CDR1 MNHEY, CDR2 SMNVEV (reference sequence). The CDR3 runs to 22 residues.